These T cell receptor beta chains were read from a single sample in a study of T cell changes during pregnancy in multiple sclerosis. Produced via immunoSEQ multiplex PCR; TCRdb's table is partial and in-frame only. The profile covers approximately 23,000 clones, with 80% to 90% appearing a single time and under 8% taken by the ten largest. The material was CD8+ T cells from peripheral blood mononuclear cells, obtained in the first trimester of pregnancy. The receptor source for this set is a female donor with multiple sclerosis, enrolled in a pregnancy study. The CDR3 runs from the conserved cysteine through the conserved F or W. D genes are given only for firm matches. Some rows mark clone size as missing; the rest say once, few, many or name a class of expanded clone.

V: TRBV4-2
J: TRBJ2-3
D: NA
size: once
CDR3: CASSQVEADTQYF

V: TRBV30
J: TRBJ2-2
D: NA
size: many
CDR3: CAWTDIGAGELFF

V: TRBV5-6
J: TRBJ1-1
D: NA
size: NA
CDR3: CASSLGGGTEAFF

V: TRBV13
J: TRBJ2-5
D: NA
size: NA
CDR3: CASSLGLSAGVTQYF

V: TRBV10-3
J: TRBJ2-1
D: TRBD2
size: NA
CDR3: CAISEGTSGSNEQFF

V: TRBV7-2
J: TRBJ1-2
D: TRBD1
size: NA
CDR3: CASSQPGQGFGYTF

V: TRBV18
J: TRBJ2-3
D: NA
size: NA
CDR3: CASSVDGDTDTQYF

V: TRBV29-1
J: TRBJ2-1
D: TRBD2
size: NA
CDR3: CSVEDFAGAQINEQFF

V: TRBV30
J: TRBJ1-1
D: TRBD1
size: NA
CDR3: CAWTVTGGTEAFF

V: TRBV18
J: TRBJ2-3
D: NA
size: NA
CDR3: CASSHESRTDTQYF

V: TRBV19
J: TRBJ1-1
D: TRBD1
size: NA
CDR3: CASSPGGHTEAFF

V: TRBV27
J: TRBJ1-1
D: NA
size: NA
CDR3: CASRTGGTEAFF

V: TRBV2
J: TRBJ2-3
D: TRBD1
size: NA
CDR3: CASESGTGGPWRGTDTQYF

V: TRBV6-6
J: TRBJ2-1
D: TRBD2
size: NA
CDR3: CASSYFGTNDEQFF

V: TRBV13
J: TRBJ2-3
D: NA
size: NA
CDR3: CASSPLSTDTQYF

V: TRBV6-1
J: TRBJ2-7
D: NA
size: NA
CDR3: CASRALPYEQYF

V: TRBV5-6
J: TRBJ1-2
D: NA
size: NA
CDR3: CASRMDSFYGYTF